A single sample gave rise to the 20 T cell receptor beta chains below, sequenced in a study of T-cell reconstitution after alpha-beta-depleted transplantation in children. The TCRbeta library was prepared with unique molecular identifiers. TCRdb used MiXCR to reprocess the PCR reads, holding one entry per CDR3 protein. Of 750,000 to 950,000 distinct CDR3 sequences listed, under 20% were seen once; the top ten hold around 4.5%. This specimen consisted of PBMCs, mostly from graft donor cells, obtained 360 days after TCRalphabeta/CD19-depleted stem cell transplant. These TCRs come from a male patient aged 10-17 years who had a stem cell transplant for acute lymphoblastic leukemia, so the T cells may come from the graft donor.

The chain links TRBV30 to TRBJ2-7, with D possibly being TRBD1 (6 bases). The CDR3 covers 17 residues. V gave up 0 bases and J gave up 0 bases, with 18 bases separating them. The V gene's germline CDR1 is GTSNPN and CDR2 SVGIG (reference sequence). The CDR3 sequence: CAWSVPSVGASSYEQYF. Written as DNA, the CDR3 is TGTGCCTGGAGTGTTCCCTCAGTGGGGGCCAGCTCCTACGAGCAGTACTTC.

Only a few counts were recorded for this clonotype. The genes are TRBV25-1 and TRBJ2-1, with 8 bases identical to TRBD2. Germline CDR1 MGHDK, CDR2 SYGVNS. Unmatched junction bases numbered 9, after V lost 2 bases and J lost 3 bases. This CDR3 contains 17 residues. For the CDR3, the DNA is TGTGCCAGCAGTGAACTTTATAGCGGGAACCTCTACAATGAGCAGTTCTTC. This codes for CASSELYSGNLYNEQFF.

V is TRBV28 and J is TRBJ2-1; D remains ambiguous. The CDR3 extends over 11 amino acids. Germline V CDR1 and CDR2: MDHEN, SYDVKM. The ends were cut back, 2 bases at V and 12 bases at J, with 8 bases in the middle. CDR3 amino acids: CASSLAVTQFF. CDR3 nucleotides: TGTGCCAGCAGTTTAGCTGTCACGCAGTTCTTC.

The chain has TRBV20-1 and TRBJ1-1, with D perhaps matching TRBD1 (5 bases). The CDR3 extends over 11 amino acids. CDR1 is DFQATT and CDR2 is SNEGSKA in the germline V gene (reference sequence). V shed 4 bases and J shed 7 bases, with 10 bases lying between them. CDR3 DNA: TGCAGTGCTACAGGACACTTTGAAGCTTTCTTT. Amino acid sequence: CSATGHFEAFF.

The chain couples TRBV20-1 to TRBJ2-7; unclear D gene. The germline V gene encodes CDR1 DFQATT and CDR2 SNEGSKA (reference sequence). Trimming stripped 6 bases from V and 6 bases from J, with 21 bases between. The CDR3 loop spans 14 amino acids. The CDR3 DNA sequence: TGCAGTGCCCCGGTCCCGTTGGCTCCGGTCGAGCAGTACTTC. This encodes CSAPVPLAPVEQYF.

This clonotype has a handful of counts. The chain employs TRBV20-1 and TRBJ2-2; no definite D call. V lost 3 bases to trimming and J lost 4 bases, with 15 bases between them. This CDR3 contains 15 residues. Per germline, CDR1 DFQATT and CDR2 SNEGSKA (reference sequence). The CDR3 reads CSASRPTPGTGELFF. The DNA for the CDR3 is TGCAGTGCTAGTCGTCCTACGCCGGGCACCGGGGAGCTGTTTTTT.

The sample holds a few counts of this clonotype. V is TRBV7-3 and J is TRBJ1-2; D is perhaps TRBD1 (6 bases). The CDR3 has 15 amino acids. Trimming left V 6 bases short and J 6 bases short, with 20 bases between. In germline, CDR1 is SGHTA, CDR2 FQGTGA. CDR3 in DNA: TGTGCCAGCAGTATTCCCCCCGGGACAAAGGATGGCTACACCTTC. It yields the protein CASSIPPGTKDGYTF.

This rearrangement joins TRBV7-9 to TRBJ1-1; D is unresolved. V was trimmed by 7 bases and J by 3 bases, leaving 9 bases between them. This CDR3 spans 12 amino acids. In germline, CDR1 is SEHNR, CDR2 FQNEAQ (reference sequence). CDR3 DNA: TGTGCCAGCACTCGGGGTGACACTGAAGCTTTCTTT. Its protein is CASTRGDTEAFF.

This clonotype showed up many times. The rearrangement uses TRBV9 and TRBJ2-1; D is possibly TRBD2 (5 bases). Germline CDR1 is SGDLS and CDR2 is YYNGEE. The CDR3 loop spans 14 amino acids. V lost 0 bases and J lost 11, with 15 bases in between. The CDR3 reads CASSVGAYGNQQFF. Written as DNA, the CDR3 is TGTGCCAGCAGCGTAGGTGCTTACGGGAACCAGCAGTTCTTC. Together with reference TRBV9 and TRBJ2-1, the CDR3 gives the full variable domain: DSGVTQTPKHLITATGQRVTLRCSPRSGDLSVYWYQQSLDQGLQFLIQYYNGEERAKGNILERFSAQQFPDLHSELNLSSLELGDSALYFCASSVGAYGNQQFFGPGTRLTVL.

This clonotype was counted a few times. The rearrangement links TRBV5-1 to TRBJ2-1; 10 nucleotides agree with TRBD2. The CDR3 totals 16 residues. Unmatched junction bases numbered 6, after V lost 0 bases and J lost 6 bases. Germline V CDR1 and CDR2: SGHRS, YFSETQ. The CDR3: CASSLGASGRSNEQFF. The CDR3 DNA sequence: TGCGCCAGCAGCTTGGGAGCTAGCGGGAGAAGCAATGAGCAGTTCTTC. Complete variable domain (other parts from reference TRBV5-1 and TRBJ2-1): KAGVTQTPRYLIKTRGQQVTLSCSPISGHRSVSWYQQTPGQGLQFLFEYFSETQRNKGNFPGRFSGRQFSNSRSEMNVSTLELGDSALYLCASSLGASGRSNEQFFGPGTRLTVL.

This clonotype was observed a handful of times. The chain joins TRBV20-1 to TRBJ2-1; no definite D call. V dropped 0 bases and J dropped 10 bases, with 10 bases sitting between them. Germline V gives CDR1 DFQATT, CDR2 SNEGSKA (reference sequence). This CDR3 contains 12 residues. The CDR3 spells CSARDWSREQFF. DNA for the CDR3: TGCAGTGCTAGAGATTGGTCGCGGGAGCAGTTCTTC.

The sample holds a few counts of this clonotype. The chain employs TRBV6-1 and TRBJ2-1, with a weak D call TRBD2 (6 bases). V was clipped by 5 bases and J by 3 bases, with 17 bases between them. The germline gives CDR1 MNHNS, CDR2 SASEGT. This CDR3 is built from 16 residues. This chain's CDR3 is CASSLVLATNYNEQFF. The CDR3 nucleotides are TGTGCCAGCAGTCTTGTTCTAGCGACTAACTACAATGAGCAGTTCTTC.

This clonotype turned up a few times. The CDR3 DNA reads as TGTGCCAGCAGCAAGGGACGGACGAACACTGAAGCTTTCTTT. Encoded protein: CASSKGRTNTEAFF. This rearrangement joins TRBV11-3 to TRBJ1-1; tentatively, D is TRBD1 (5 bases). This CDR3 contains 14 residues. V was trimmed by 5 bases and J by 1 base, leaving 11 bases between them. Germline V CDR1 and CDR2: SGHNT, YENEEA. Full variable domain (missing parts from reference TRBV11-3 and TRBJ1-1): EAGVVQSPRYKIIEKKQPVAFWCNPISGHNTLYWYLQNLGQGPELLIRYENEEAVDDSQLPKDRFSAERLKGVDSTLKIQPAELGDSAVYLCASSKGRTNTEAFFGQGTRLTVV.

The rearrangement links TRBV19 to TRBJ1-5; no clear D. Germline V CDR1 and CDR2: LNHDA, SQIVND (reference sequence). Trimming took 3 bases from V and 7 from J, leaving 16 bases between them. The CDR3 totals 15 residues. The CDR3 loop is CASSIRKVLAQPQHF. The CDR3 coding sequence is TGTGCCAGTAGTATCCGAAAGGTCCTTGCGCAGCCCCAGCATTTT. The full variable domain, rest sourced from reference TRBV19 and TRBJ1-5, is DGGITQSPKYLFRKEGQNVTLSCEQNLNHDAMYWYRQDPGQGLRLIYYSQIVNDFQKGDIAEGYSVSREKKESFPLTVTSAQKNPTAFYLCASSIRKVLAQPQHFGDGTRLSIL.

The CDR3 loop reads CASSLSQGVNTYNEQFF. The CDR3 DNA reads TGTGCCAGCAGCTTATCTCAAGGAGTAAACACCTACAATGAGCAGTTCTTC. This chain joins TRBV7-9 and TRBJ2-1; unclear D gene. This CDR3 is 17 amino acids long. Germline V CDR1 and CDR2: SEHNR, FQNEAQ (reference sequence). The V end was cut by 2 bases, the J end by 2 bases, with 16 bases between.

This clonotype turned up a few times. The V and J genes are TRBV5-6 and TRBJ2-1; D might be TRBD1 or TRBD2, each matching 5 bases. Germline CDR1 is SGHDT and CDR2 is YYEEEE. This CDR3 is built from 18 residues. The V end lost 0 bases, the J end lost 4 bases, and 20 bases lay between the germline ends. As DNA, the CDR3 is TGTGCCAGCAGCTTGGCTCTTGTGTCTGGGGACCTTTACAATGAGCAGTTCTTC. Translating gives CASSLALVSGDLYNEQFF. The full variable domain, completed using reference TRBV5-6 and TRBJ2-1, is DAGVTQSPTHLIKTRGQQVTLRCSPKSGHDTVSWYQQALGQGPQFIFQYYEEEERQRGNFPDRFSGHQFPNYSSELNVNALLLGDSALYLCASSLALVSGDLYNEQFFGPGTRLTVL.

The rearrangement links TRBV12-3 or TRBV12-4 to TRBJ2-3; 10 nucleotides match TRBD1. This CDR3 comprises 15 residues. The V gene end was trimmed by 3 bases and the J gene end by 5 bases; junction bases not matched to a gene: 5. The CDR3 is CASSFRDRGGDTQYF. The CDR3, as DNA: TGTGCCAGCAGTTTTCGGGACAGGGGAGGAGATACGCAGTATTTT.

The V call is TRBV5-5, the J call TRBJ2-7, with D tentatively TRBD1 (5 bases). The CDR3 totals 13 residues. V lost 4 bases and J lost 6, with 14 bases in between. Per germline, CDR1 SGHKS and CDR2 YYEKEE (reference sequence). CDR3 residues: CASSPDSSAEQYF. CDR3 nucleotide sequence: TGTGCCAGCAGCCCAGACAGTTCCGCCGAGCAGTACTTC.

This clonotype has more than one count but fewer than ten. The chain recombines TRBV15 with TRBJ2-4; 7 nucleotides align to TRBD1. This CDR3 comprises 16 residues. Germline V lookup: CDR1 LNHNV, CDR2 YYDKDF (reference sequence). Trimming at V came to 0 bases and at J to 8 bases, leaving 10 bases not matched to a gene. The CDR3 is CATSRELYVQGYIQYF. CDR3 DNA sequence: TGTGCCACCAGCAGAGAACTTTACGTACAGGGGTACATTCAGTACTTC.

This clonotype was seen only a few times. The chain links TRBV6-1 to TRBJ2-3, with TRBD1 matching over 9 bases. The trim removed 8 bases at V and 0 bases at J, leaving 6 bases unmatched. Per the germline V gene, CDR1 is MNHNS and CDR2 is SASEGT. The CDR3 totals 15 residues. CDR3 loop: CASEDRGSSTDTQYF. In DNA form, the CDR3 reads TGTGCCAGCGAGGACAGGGGATCTAGCACAGATACGCAGTATTTT.